Each of the 31 T cell receptor beta chains below was sequenced from the same sample in a study of tumor-infiltrating lymphocytes in primary liver carcinoma. Making TCR beta cDNA involved approximately 480 ng total RNA and a constant-region primer. Three nested multiplex PCR rounds of slightly modified ARM-PCR generated TCR beta libraries. In the first two PCR rounds, TRBV1-TRBV30 forward primers were paired with a C-beta reverse primer, and each round lasted about 9 cycles. TCRdb used MiXCR to reprocess the multiplex PCR reads, holding one entry per CDR3 protein. The sample has 100,000 or so distinct CDR3 sequences; 55% to 75% are singletons. Unsorted bulk tissue (20-30 mg) underwent RNA and DNA co-extraction. The sequencing sample was made of liver tumor tissue from sampling region 5. Specified subset: tumor region T5, tumor centre. These receptors all come from a woman aged 55-69 years with primary liver carcinoma and hepatitis B virus infection.

This clonotype was seen just once. This CDR3 fails to terminate in the conserved phenylalanine or tryptophan, so it likely reflects a read error. The chain joins TRBV12-3 or TRBV12-4 to TRBJ2-1; either TRBD1 or TRBD2 may supply D (5 bases each). V lost 5 bases and J 4 bases, leaving 15 bases between the germline ends. This CDR3 is 15 amino acids long. The CDR3 reads CASSRVRGDYNEQFS. CDR3 nucleotides: TGTGCCAGCAGTAGGGTTAGAGGGGATTACAATGAGCAGTTCTCC.

This clonotype was recorded many times. The V call is TRBV4-2, the J call TRBJ1-3, with a possible D match to TRBD1 (5 bases). V was clipped by 4 bases and J by 3 bases, with 13 bases between them. This CDR3 has 15 amino acids. Germline-derived CDR1 and CDR2 are LGHNA and YNFKEQ. CDR3 DNA sequence: TGTGCCAGCAGCCTGGGGGAATCGCATGGAAACACCATATATTTT. It translates to CASSLGESHGNTIYF.

The table lists this clonotype with many counts. The V call is TRBV5-6, the J call TRBJ2-2; 7 bases align to TRBD1. This CDR3 comprises 14 residues. Per germline, CDR1 SGHDT and CDR2 YYEEEE. V lost 2 bases, J lost 5 bases, and 3 bases stayed unmatched. The CDR3 sequence: CASSLRQGTGELFF. The CDR3, as DNA: TGTGCCAGCAGCTTAAGACAGGGTACCGGGGAGCTGTTTTTT.

A note on this clonotype: Given a much more abundant clone one base away, this may be a read error. This chain links TRBV7-9 with TRBJ2-2; perhaps TRBD1 as D (6 bases). Germline V CDR1 and CDR2: SEHNR, FQNEAQ (reference sequence). V lost 4 bases and J lost 2, with 14 bases in between. CDR3 length equals 16 residues. CDR3 DNA: TGTGCCAGCAGCTCCCCAGGGGTTCTAAACACCGGGGAGCTGTTTTTT. It encodes CASSSPGVLNTGELFF.

Remarks on this clonotype: This could be a read error, since a much larger clone is one nucleotide away. The chain combines TRBV28 with TRBJ2-1; weak D call: TRBD2 (6 bases). Germline CDR1 is MDHEN and CDR2 is SYDVKM. The CDR3 length is 16 residues. Trimming shortened V by 5 bases and J by 7 bases, and 21 bases separated the two germline ends. The CDR3 protein is CASSAPSGGNFNEQFF. As DNA, the CDR3 is TGTGCCAGCAGTGCCCCGTCGGGCGGGAATTTTAATGAGCAGTTCTTC.

This chain joins TRBV11-3 and TRBJ1-1; unclear D gene. V dropped 1 base and J dropped 10 bases, with 13 bases sitting between them. CDR1 is SGHNT, CDR2 YENEEA, per germline. CDR3 length equals 13 residues. The CDR3 reads CASSLGGNAGAFF. The DNA of the CDR3 is TGTGCCAGCAGCTTAGGGGGAAACGCCGGAGCTTTCTTT.

The chain employs TRBV6-5 and TRBJ2-5; 7 positions match TRBD2. J lost 14 bases, V lost 6 bases, and 9 bases had no gene match. The CDR3 loop spans 11 amino acids. Germline lookup yields CDR1 MNHEY and CDR2 SVGAGI. The CDR3 DNA reads TGTGCCAGCAGGCAAGCGGGAAGTGACTACTTC. It codes for CASRQAGSDYF.

Regarding this clonotype: The final CDR3 position lacks the conserved phenylalanine or tryptophan, pointing to a likely read error. This rearrangement joins TRBV5-4 to TRBJ2-3; D ambiguous. Trimming stripped 2 bases from V and 1 base from J, with 8 bases between. Germline loops: CDR1 SGHNT, CDR2 YYREEE (reference sequence). The CDR3 consists of 14 residues. The CDR3 DNA reads as TGTGCCAGCAGCTTAAAAGACGGCACAGATACGCAGTATTCC. Its translation is CASSLKDGTDTQYS.

J is TRBJ2-7 and V is TRBV20-1; D is unclear. This CDR3 has 12 residues. CDR1 DFQATT and CDR2 SNEGSKA come from the germline V gene (reference sequence). The V gene lost 2 bases and the J gene lost 3 bases, with 8 bases spanning the gap. CDR3 amino acids: CSARTADYEQYF. CDR3 sequence (DNA): TGCAGTGCTAGAACCGCAGACTACGAGCAGTACTTC.

This clonotype was detected only once. This CDR3 fails to terminate in the conserved phenylalanine or tryptophan, so it likely reflects a read error. The rearrangement links TRBV12-3 or TRBV12-4 to TRBJ2-7, with 10 nucleotides matching TRBD1. The CDR3 is 15 amino acids. J was trimmed by 6 bases and V by 3 bases; bases with no gene match: 8. The CDR3 DNA reads TGTGCCAGCAGTTTCATGGGACAGGGGATGGCCGAGCAGTACACC. Amino acid sequence: CASSFMGQGMAEQYT.

The table lists this clonotype with many counts. The gene calls are TRBV5-5 and TRBJ1-2; tentatively, D is TRBD1 (6 bases). CDR3 size: 14 residues. Germline CDR1 and CDR2: SGHKS and YYEKEE (reference sequence). V lost 4 bases and J 4 bases, leaving 14 bases between the germline ends. This chain's CDR3 is CASSARGGGYGYTF. CDR3 DNA: TGTGCCAGCAGCGCCCGGGGGGGCGGCTATGGCTACACCTTC.

Remarks on this clonotype: This may stem from a read error, because a much larger clone lies one nucleotide away. This chain uses TRBV6-5 with TRBJ2-3; 14 positions agree with TRBD2. Per the germline V gene, CDR1 is MNHEY and CDR2 is SVGAGI. The CDR3 sequence is 15 residues long. CDR3 sequence reads: CTSSRTSGGTDTQYF. The DNA of the CDR3 is TGTACCAGCAGTCGGACTAGCGGGGGGACAGATACGCAGTATTTT.

Details on this clonotype: At one end the junction does not follow the germline gene, possibly because of a read error. The chain combines TRBV14 with TRBJ2-7, with D possibly TRBD2 on 5 matching bases. The CDR3 extends over 14 amino acids. Germline CDR1 SGHDN, CDR2 FVKESK. The CDR3 DNA sequence: TGTGCCAGTAGCCATCAATCGACAAGGGAGGAGCAGTACTTC. This translates into CASSHQSTREEQYF.

Points on this clonotype: This CDR3 is missing its conserved last phenylalanine or tryptophan, likely due to a read error. The chain joins TRBV11-2 to TRBJ2-5, with 8 bases lining up with TRBD2. Germline V gene data show CDR1 as SGHAT and CDR2 as FQNNGV. After removal of 5 bases from V and 9 bases from J, the junction contained 20 bases not matched to a gene. The CDR3 spans 17 residues. Written as DNA, the CDR3 is TGTGCCAGCAGCCGCCTCCAAACAGCGGGAGAGTGGGAGGCCCAGTACCTC. It encodes CASSRLQTAGEWEAQYL.

Turning to this clonotype: A junction end diverges from the germline sequence, so it may reflect a read error. The chain employs TRBV29-1 and TRBJ2-4, with a tentative D call TRBD1 (5 bases). The germline gives CDR1 SQVTM, CDR2 ANQGSEA. This CDR3 spans 16 amino acids. The CDR3 protein is CSVELGMGRAKNIQYF. The CDR3 DNA sequence: TGCAGTGTTGAATTGGGCATGGGGCGAGCCAAAAACATTCAGTACTTC.

The V call is TRBV11-2, the J call TRBJ2-7; D uncertain. CDR3 size: 11 residues. Trimming cost V 4 bases and J 13 bases, with 14 bases left between them. The germline V gene encodes CDR1 SGHAT and CDR2 FQNNGV. CDR3 DNA sequence: TGTGCCAGCAGCTCCGCCTACGGGCAATACTTC. Translating it yields CASSSAYGQYF.

This clonotype was observed a handful of times. The chain couples TRBV7-9 to TRBJ1-2; 10 bases are shared with TRBD1. The germline V gene encodes CDR1 SEHNR and CDR2 FQNEAQ (reference sequence). The CDR3 has 15 amino acids. The J segment lost 8 bases and the V segment lost 6 bases, leaving 12 bases of the junction unmatched. The CDR3 coding sequence is TGTGCCAGCAGTTGGGGACAGGGGTCAAAACAAGGCTACACCTTC. It codes for CASSWGQGSKQGYTF. The variable domain in full, with the rest retrieved from reference TRBV7-9 and TRBJ1-2, is DTGVSQNPRHKITKRGQNVTFRCDPISEHNRLYWYRQTLGQGPEFLTYFQNEAQLEKSRLLSDRFSAERPKGSFSTLEIQRTEQGDSAMYLCASSWGQGSKQGYTFGSGTRLTVV.

This clonotype was detected only a few times. The conserved closing phenylalanine or tryptophan is absent in this CDR3, likely reflecting a read error. The chain recombines TRBV29-1 with TRBJ1-1; D gene uncertain. The CDR3 spans 12 residues. The germline V gene has CDR1 SQVTM and CDR2 ANQGSEA. Trimming took off 6 bases at V and 1 base at J, with 9 bases between the two ends. The DNA of the CDR3 is TGCAGCGTCGCCAAGTCGAACACTGAAGCTTTCCCT. It codes for CSVAKSNTEAFP.

The rearrangement links TRBV6-2 or TRBV6-3 to TRBJ1-2, with TRBD1 as a possible D gene (6 bases). The CDR3 spans 15 residues. CDR1 and CDR2 (germline): MNHEY, SVGEGT. The V and J ends lost 2 bases and 4 bases respectively, with 14 bases between them. The CDR3 spells CASSYTWTAFYGYTF. The CDR3 DNA is TGTGCCAGCAGTTACACGTGGACAGCTTTCTATGGCTACACCTTC.

Note on this clonotype: A junction end diverges from the germline sequence, so it may reflect a read error. The rearrangement uses TRBV5-1 and TRBJ2-2; 10 nucleotides align to TRBD2. Germline values: CDR1 SGHRS, CDR2 YFSETQ. The length of the CDR3 is 16 residues. The CDR3 bases are TGCGCCAGCAGCCCTGTACCGGGACTAGCGACCGGGGAGCCGTTTTTT. Translation gives CASSPVPGLATGEPFF.

Ten or more counts support this clonotype. The rearrangement uses TRBV6-6 and TRBJ1-5; no clear D gene. CDR1 is MNHNY, CDR2 SVGAGI, per germline (reference sequence). V was shortened by 3 bases and J by 5 bases, with 14 bases between the two germline ends. This CDR3 contains 15 residues. The CDR3 here is CASSYKAPGDQPQHF. The CDR3 DNA sequence: TGTGCCAGCAGTTATAAGGCGCCGGGAGATCAGCCCCAGCATTTT.

This chain joins TRBV6-5 and TRBJ1-3, with unresolved D. V lost 11 bases to trimming and J lost 9 bases, with 8 bases between them. Per the germline V gene, CDR1 is MNHEY and CDR2 is SVGAGI. The CDR3 sequence is 9 residues long. Written as DNA, the CDR3 is TGTGCCCCGGAGGCCACCATATATTTT. It yields the protein CAPEATIYF.

The rearrangement joins TRBV12-3 or TRBV12-4 to TRBJ1-1; D is unclear. V was trimmed by 5 bases and J by 4 bases, leaving 11 bases between them. This CDR3 is built from 13 residues. The chain's CDR3 is CASSPTAGTEAFF. As DNA, the CDR3 is TGTGCCAGCAGTCCTACGGCGGGCACTGAAGCTTTCTTT.

As to this clonotype: Without the conserved terminal phenylalanine or tryptophan, this CDR3 likely stems from a read error. The gene calls are TRBV5-1 and TRBJ2-3, with TRBD2 matching 8 bases. The length of the CDR3 is 17 residues. Germline V lookup: CDR1 SGHRS, CDR2 YFSETQ. This chain's CDR3 is CASSFAVAGWSTDMQYS. The CDR3 DNA follows: TGTGCCAGCAGCTTCGCGGTAGCGGGGTGGAGCACAGATATGCAGTATTCT.

The V gene is TRBV6-6, the J gene TRBJ2-3; D gene uncertain. The CDR3 consists of 12 residues. Germline V lookup: CDR1 MNHNY, CDR2 SVGAGI (reference sequence). This CDR3 reads CISSYVADTQYF. DNA for the CDR3: TGTATCAGCAGTTACGTCGCAGATACGCAGTATTTT.

To note about this clonotype: The germline gene is not matched at one end of the junction; a read error may be the cause. The chain is built from TRBV5-1 and TRBJ2-2; D is unclear. In germline, CDR1 is SGHRS, CDR2 YFSETQ. This CDR3 is 18 amino acids long. CDR3 in DNA: TGCGCCAGCAGGTCTTTGCCCCGGATGGGAACGAACACCAGGGAGCTGTTTTTT. Translating gives CASRSLPRMGTNTRELFF.

The chain recombines TRBV5-1 with TRBJ2-7; TRBD2 matches at 7 bases. Trimming took 1 base from V and 6 from J; bases not matched to a gene: 13. Germline loops: CDR1 SGHRS, CDR2 YFSETQ. There are 16 residues in the CDR3. CDR3 sequence: CASSLHYWRECCEQYF. For the CDR3, the DNA is TGCGCCAGCAGCTTGCACTACTGGCGGGAGTGCTGCGAGCAGTACTTC.

The chain carries TRBV28 and TRBJ1-1; 7 bases line up with TRBD1. From germline, CDR1 is MDHEN and CDR2 SYDVKM. V shed 7 bases and J 12 bases; nucleotides not matched to a gene: 14. The CDR3 is 13 amino acids. The CDR3 reads CASKTGVDVETFF. In DNA form, the CDR3 reads TGTGCCAGCAAAACAGGGGTCGATGTCGAAACTTTCTTT.

A note on this clonotype: Germline is not matched at one junction end, which may reflect a read error. The rearrangement joins TRBV11-2 to TRBJ2-1; 8 bases are a match to TRBD1. The CDR3 contains 17 residues. The germline gives CDR1 SGHAT, CDR2 FQNNGV. CDR3 residues: CASNFTGPGQGAGEQFF. CDR3 in DNA: TGTGCCAGCAACTTCACCGGCCCGGGGCAGGGGGCCGGTGAGCAGTTCTTT.

About this clonotype itself: One end of the junction does not line up with germline, which may come from a read error. The chain uses TRBV11-1 and TRBJ2-2, with D unclear. This CDR3 has 12 residues. Looked up from germline, CDR1 is SGHAT and CDR2 is FQDESV (reference sequence). CDR3 sequence: CTSSFGVGELFF. CDR3 in DNA: TGTACCAGCAGCTTCGGAGTCGGGGAGCTGTTTTTT.

This clonotype is categorized as medium-sized. The gene calls are TRBV11-2 and TRBJ2-1; TRBD2 aligns across 7 bases. The CDR3 has 13 amino acids. Germline V gene lookup returns CDR1 SGHAT and CDR2 FQNNGV. The junction had 4 bases not matched to a gene; V was cut back by 0 bases and J by 11 bases. CDR3 sequence (DNA): TGTGCCAGCAGCTTAGAGGGAGCGGGGCAGCAGTTCTTC. It is translated as CASSLEGAGQQFF.